This T cell receptor beta chain was recovered during a study of spatial heterogeneity in lung cancer. Turning to the study itself: Beta-chain sequences were consistently detected more often than alpha-chain sequences.

Described time point: sample taken at primary tumor resection. Sequencing of whole RNA from tumor, nontumor lung or frozen PBMC involved no sorting. 55 to 80 TRACERx patients with early, untreated non-small cell lung cancer donated samples. TCRdb reprocessed the 5' RACE reads with MiXCR, giving one entry per CDR3 protein. The sample includes 30,000 to 50,000 distinct CDR3 sequences, roughly 5.8% of them seen just once. The CDR3 runs to 13 residues. CDR1 and CDR2 from the germline V gene are KGHDR and SFDVKD. Points on this clonotype: A much larger clone lies one base from this, so it may be a read error.

This rearrangement joins TRBV24-1 to TRBJ2-1, with D possibly TRBD1 on 5 matching bases. The origin of this receptor is a male donor with early-stage non-small cell lung cancer. The specimen comprised PBMCs, sampled at surgery. CDR3 residues: CATSDSRVGEQLF. In DNA form, the CDR3 reads TGTGCCACCAGTGATTCCAGGGTGGGTGAGCAGTTATTC.